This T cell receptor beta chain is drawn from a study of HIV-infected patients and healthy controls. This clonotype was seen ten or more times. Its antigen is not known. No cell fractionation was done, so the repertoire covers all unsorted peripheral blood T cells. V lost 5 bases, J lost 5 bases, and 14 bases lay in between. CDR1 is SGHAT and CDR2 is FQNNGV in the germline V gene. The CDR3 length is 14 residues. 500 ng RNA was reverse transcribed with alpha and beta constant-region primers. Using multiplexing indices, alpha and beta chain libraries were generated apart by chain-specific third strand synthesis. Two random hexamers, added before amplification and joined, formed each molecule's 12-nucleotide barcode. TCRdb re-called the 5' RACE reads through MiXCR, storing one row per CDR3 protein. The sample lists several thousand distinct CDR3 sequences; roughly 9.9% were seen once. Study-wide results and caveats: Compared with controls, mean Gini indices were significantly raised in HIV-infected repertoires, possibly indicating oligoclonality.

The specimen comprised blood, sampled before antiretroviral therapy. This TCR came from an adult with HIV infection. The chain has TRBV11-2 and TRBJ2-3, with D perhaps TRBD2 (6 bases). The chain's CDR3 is CASSPWREVDTQYF. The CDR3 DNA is TGTGCCAGCAGCCCTTGGCGGGAAGTAGATACGCAGTATTTT.